A single sample is the source of the 14 T cell receptor beta chains below, sequenced in a study of siplizumab effects on memory and regulatory T cells. Only in-frame clones appear in the TCRdb table, and some are missing; sequencing was by immunoSEQ multiplex PCR. The sample has about 100,000 clones; more than 85% are singletons. The sample comprised CD4+ T cells sorted from blood. The receptors stem from a human donor in good health. Some clones in this sample may be carry-over from other donors' samples.

The chain links TRBV18 to TRBJ2-1; 13 bases align to TRBD2. The CDR3 is 17 residues long. V dropped 4 bases and J dropped 7; count of bases not matched to a gene: 10. Germline V gene lookup returns CDR1 KGHSH and CDR2 LQKENI. The CDR3 region is CASSLFGLAGDWNEQFF. CDR3 sequence (DNA): TGTGCCAGCTCACTGTTTGGACTAGCGGGAGATTGGAATGAGCAGTTCTTC.

V is TRBV18 and J is TRBJ2-4, with D maybe TRBD2 (6 bases). The V gene's germline CDR1 is KGHSH and CDR2 LQKENI. With 6 bases removed from V and 7 bases from J, the gap between germline ends came to 10 bases. This CDR3 is built from 12 residues. The CDR3: CASSPEGNIQYF. The CDR3 DNA follows: TGTGCCAGCTCTCCGGAGGGGAACATTCAGTACTTC.

CDR3 region: CASSHPGQGTDTQYF. The CDR3 DNA reads as TGTGCCAGCAGTCACCCGGGACAGGGCACAGATACGCAGTATTTT. The chain links TRBV27 to TRBJ2-3; 8 nucleotides line up with TRBD1. The CDR3 is 15 amino acids. Germline V lookup: CDR1 MNHEY, CDR2 SMNVEV (reference sequence). V gave up 5 bases and J gave up 1 base; unmatched junction bases: 5.

This rearrangement joins TRBV7-2 to TRBJ2-2; TRBD2 agrees at 9 bases. CDR1 SGHTA and CDR2 FQGNSA come from the germline V gene. The CDR3 spans 17 residues. Trimming took 6 bases from V and 4 from J; bases not matched to a gene: 12. The CDR3 spells CASSSEIAGDGTGELFF. DNA of the CDR3: TGTGCCAGCAGTTCAGAAATAGCGGGAGACGGCACCGGGGAGCTGTTTTTT. The full variable domain, completed using reference TRBV7-2 and TRBJ2-2, is GAGVSQSPSNKVTEKGKDVELRCDPISGHTALYWYRQSLGQGLEFLIYFQGNSAPDKSGLPSDRFSAERTGGSVSTLTIQRTQQEDSAVYLCASSSEIAGDGTGELFFGEGSRLTVL.

The rearrangement joins TRBV28 to TRBJ2-1; maybe TRBD2 (5 bases). V was trimmed by 6 bases and J by 0 bases, leaving 15 bases between them. The CDR3 has 16 amino acids. Germline V gene sequence: CDR1 MDHEN, CDR2 SYDVKM. This CDR3 reads CASSGSSASSYNEQFF. CDR3 nucleotide sequence: TGTGCCAGCAGCGGCAGTAGCGCTAGCTCCTACAATGAGCAGTTCTTC.

This rearrangement joins TRBV5-4 to TRBJ1-2, with no clear D. V was shortened by 4 bases and J by 2 bases, with 6 bases between the two germline ends. Germline V gene data show CDR1 as SGHNT and CDR2 as YYREEE (reference sequence). The CDR3 is made up of 12 amino acids. CDR3 residues: CASSGQNYGYTF. The DNA of the CDR3 is TGTGCCAGCAGCGGGCAGAACTATGGCTACACCTTC.

V and J are TRBV28 and TRBJ2-3; D might be TRBD2 (6 bases). This CDR3 contains 13 residues. Germline CDR1 reads MDHEN; CDR2 reads SYDVKM. V lost 6 bases and J 1 base, leaving 8 bases between the germline ends. CDR3 sequence: CASRGGGTDTQYF. The CDR3 DNA sequence: TGTGCCAGCAGGGGGGGAGGCACAGATACGCAGTATTTT.

The chain has TRBV25-1 and TRBJ2-3, with D unclear. The CDR3 contains 11 residues. Germline CDR1 MGHDK, CDR2 SYGVNS. The V end was cut by 5 bases, the J end by 6 bases, with 6 bases between. The CDR3 loop is CASSIGDTQYF. Here the CDR3 DNA reads TGTGCCAGCAGTATAGGGGATACGCAGTATTTT.

This clone was counted between two and nine times. This sequence joins TRBV6-5 and TRBJ1-4, with no clear D. With 2 bases removed from V and 3 bases from J, the gap between germline ends came to 10 bases. The CDR3 is made up of 15 amino acids. Germline lookup yields CDR1 MNHEY and CDR2 SVGAGI. The CDR3 DNA is TGTGCCAGCAGTTACCGGTACAGTCCTAATGAAAAACTGTTTTTT. It translates to CASSYRYSPNEKLFF.

This chain connects TRBV10-1 to TRBJ2-5; 11 positions match TRBD2. CDR3 length: 16 amino acids. Losses at the gene ends were 7 bases for V and 0 bases for J; bases not matched to a gene: 7. The germline V gene encodes CDR1 WNHNN and CDR2 SYGVQD (reference sequence). Written as DNA, the CDR3 is TGCGCCAGCATGTGTCTAGCGGGAGGACACCAAGAGACCCAGTACTTC. Amino acids: CASMCLAGGHQETQYF.

This clone appeared once. J is TRBJ1-5 and V is TRBV2; no definite D call. V was trimmed by 6 bases and J by 2 bases, leaving 11 bases between them. The CDR3 sequence is 14 residues long. Germline-derived CDR1 and CDR2 are SNHLY and FYNNEI. DNA for the CDR3: TGTGCCAGCAGCCCTAGCGGGGGCAATCAGCCCCAGCATTTT. Translation: CASSPSGGNQPQHF.

V and J are TRBV5-8 and TRBJ2-3; D gene ambiguous. Germline loops: CDR1 SGHTS, CDR2 YDEGEE. The V end lost 1 base, the J end lost 1 base, and 7 bases lay between the germline ends. The CDR3 is made up of 14 amino acids. As DNA, the CDR3 is TGTGCCAGCAGCTTGTTTTTGGGCACAGATACGCAGTATTTT. Protein: CASSLFLGTDTQYF. The whole variable domain, filled in from reference TRBV5-8 and TRBJ2-3, reads EAGVTQSPTHLIKTRGQQATLRCSPISGHTSVYWYQQALGLGLQFLLWYDEGEERNRGNFPPRFSGRQFPNYSSELNVNALELEDSALYLCASSLFLGTDTQYFGPGTRLTVL.

The chain employs TRBV6-5 and TRBJ1-3; unclear D gene. Germline-derived CDR1 and CDR2 are MNHEY and SVGAGI. The V end lost 6 bases, the J end lost 2 bases, and 11 bases lay between the germline ends. This CDR3 spans 14 amino acids. CDR3 nucleotide sequence: TGTGCCAGCAGCAAAATAATTACTGGAAACACCATATATTTT. This gives the protein CASSKIITGNTIYF.

The chain links TRBV5-1 to TRBJ1-1; 11 bases are a match to TRBD1. J lost 4 bases, V lost 6 bases, and 11 bases had no gene match. The CDR3 runs to 16 residues. The germline V gene encodes CDR1 SGHRS and CDR2 YFSETQ. The CDR3 coding sequence is TGCGCCAGCAAAACTAATTCCGGGACAGGGGGCACTGAAGCTTTCTTT. Translating gives CASKTNSGTGGTEAFF.